Listed below are T cell receptor beta chains from one sample, sequenced in a study of early T cells in non-severe SARS-CoV-2 infection. MiXCR, applied by TCRdb to the 5' RACE reads, yields one record per CDR3 protein. The profile shows 34,000 or so distinct CDR3 sequences, about 10% of them singletons. The specimen sequenced was whole blood. The source of these receptors is an adult who was a healthcare worker with PCR-confirmed SARS-CoV-2 infection or an uninfected control (not recorded which). CDR3s include the opening cysteine and the closing phenylalanine or tryptophan. D genes are given only for firm matches. The size field is filled for only some rows; it gives once, few, many or a size class.

clone_size	v_call	d_call	j_call	cdr3_nt	cdr3_aa
few	TRBV7-2	NA	TRBJ2-1	TGTGCCAGCAGCGTCGTTGGCCCGCCGTACAATGAGCAGTTCTTC	CASSVVGPPYNEQFF
NA	TRBV7-2	TRBD2	TRBJ2-5	TGTGCCAGCAGCTCCCACGCCCCCCTAGCGGGGGGGGCGACCCAGTACTTC	CASSSHAPLAGGATQYF
many	TRBV5-5	NA	TRBJ1-1	TGTGCCAGCAGCTTGTCGGGGGCCATAGAGGACACTGAAGCTTTCTTT	CASSLSGAIEDTEAFF
many	TRBV10-2	NA	TRBJ1-1	TGCGCCAACAGTGGAGGGGTGGCCAACACTGAAGCTTTCTTT	CANSGGVANTEAFF
many	TRBV12-3/TRBV12-4	NA	TRBJ2-5	TGTGCCAGCAGTTTAAACGGCCAAGAGACCCAGTACTTC	CASSLNGQETQYF
many	TRBV12-3/TRBV12-4	TRBD1	TRBJ2-1	TGTGCCAGCAGTTCGGGACAGGGTGTAATCGATGAGCAGTTCTTC	CASSSGQGVIDEQFF
many	TRBV29-1	NA	TRBJ1-2	TGCAGCTTCTCCCTCGGTTTTTTAGGGAACTATGGCTACACCTTC	CSFSLGFLGNYGYTF
many	TRBV5-1	NA	TRBJ2-3	TGCGCCAGCAGCTTGGACAGTCTTGGGACAGATACGCAGTATTTT	CASSLDSLGTDTQYF
many	TRBV18	NA	TRBJ2-3	TGTGCCAGCTCACCACCCAGCACAGATACGCAGTATTTT	CASSPPSTDTQYF
many	TRBV20-1	TRBD1	TRBJ1-5	TGCAGTGCAGTACAGGGGCCCCCTCAGCCCCAGCATTTT	CSAVQGPPQPQHF
many	TRBV19	NA	TRBJ2-1	TGTGCCAGTAGTATATCAGTCGTTGAGCAGTTCTTC	CASSISVVEQFF
few	TRBV6-2/TRBV6-3	NA	TRBJ2-1	TGTGCCACGGGCCTTTACAATGAGCAGTTCTTC	CATGLYNEQFF
NA	TRBV18	NA	TRBJ1-3	TGTGCCAGCTCACCTCAGGGTTTAGCCCTCTCTGGAAACACCATATATTTT	CASSPQGLALSGNTIYF
NA	TRBV5-1	NA	TRBJ2-1	TGCGCCAGCAGCCCCGGGCTGCTCCGCCCCTACAATGAGCAGTTCTTC	CASSPGLLRPYNEQFF
NA	TRBV10-3	NA	TRBJ2-3	TGTGCCATCAGTGACGGGGTCCCTAGCACAGATACGCAGTATTTT	CAISDGVPSTDTQYF
NA	TRBV2	NA	TRBJ1-2	TGTGCCAGCAGTGAAGCGTGGAACTATGGCTACACCTTC	CASSEAWNYGYTF
many	TRBV7-9	TRBD2	TRBJ2-5	TGTGCCAGCAGCAATGGACTAGCGGGGTCTCAAGAGACCCAGTACTTC	CASSNGLAGSQETQYF
many	TRBV3-1	NA	TRBJ1-1	TGTGCCAGCTCTATGAACACTGAAGCTTTCTTT	CASSMNTEAFF
many	TRBV7-8	NA	TRBJ1-1	TGTGCCAGCAGCTTAGGACAGTTGAACACTGAAGCTTTCTTT	CASSLGQLNTEAFF
many	TRBV27	NA	TRBJ2-5	TGTGCCAGCAAGGGACGGGAGACCCAGTACTTC	CASKGRETQYF
many	TRBV5-1	TRBD1	TRBJ1-1	TGCGCCAGCAGCGAGGGACAGAAAGGCACTGAAGCTTTCTTT	CASSEGQKGTEAFF
many	TRBV11-3	TRBD1	TRBJ1-4	TGTGCCAGCAGCTCACAGGGGGCAGATAGTGAAAAACTGTTTTTT	CASSSQGADSEKLFF
NA	TRBV30	NA	TRBJ2-5	TGTGCCTGGACAAGGGTACAAGAGACCCAGTACTTC	CAWTRVQETQYF
NA	TRBV20-1	NA	TRBJ1-4	TGCAGTGCACCCGGGGAAGGGAATGAAAAACTGTTTTTT	CSAPGEGNEKLFF
many	TRBV7-3	NA	TRBJ1-1	TGTGCCAGCAGCCCTGGGGGACGGCCGAACACTGAAGCTTTCTTT	CASSPGGRPNTEAFF
many	TRBV30	NA	TRBJ2-3	TGTGCCTGGACCCCGGGACGGAAAATCACAGATACGCAGTATTTT	CAWTPGRKITDTQYF
NA	TRBV6-1	NA	TRBJ2-3	TGTGCCAGCAGTGAATTCCGGACCCGCACAGATACGCAGTATTTT	CASSEFRTRTDTQYF
NA	TRBV4-3	NA	TRBJ2-5	TGCGCCAGCAGCCAAGACGAAGGCGCGGGGAACCAAGAGACCCAGTACTTC	CASSQDEGAGNQETQYF
many	TRBV6-5	NA	TRBJ2-1	TGTGCCAGCAGTAAGGGGTACAATGAGCAGTTCTTC	CASSKGYNEQFF
many	TRBV5-1	NA	TRBJ2-7	TGCGCCAGCAGCTTGAACACAGTTAAAGGGGACGAGCAGTACTTC	CASSLNTVKGDEQYF
NA	TRBV10-2	TRBD1	TRBJ2-7	TGCGCCAGCAGTGAGCTAGGGACAGGGGACTACGAGCAGTACTTC	CASSELGTGDYEQYF
many	TRBV25-1	NA	TRBJ1-5	TGTGCCAGCAGTGACGGCAATCAGCCCCAGCATTTT	CASSDGNQPQHF
many	TRBV12-3/TRBV12-4	TRBD1	TRBJ2-3	TGTGCCAGCAGTCTCGGACAGGGGGTCACAGATACGCAGTATTTT	CASSLGQGVTDTQYF
many	TRBV4-3	NA	TRBJ2-7	TGCGCCAGCAGCCAAGATTCGGGTCGACGCGAGCAGTACTTC	CASSQDSGRREQYF
NA	TRBV18	NA	TRBJ1-2	TGTGCCAGCTCACCAGAACCGGGAATTGGCTACACCTTC	CASSPEPGIGYTF
many	TRBV5-6	NA	TRBJ2-3	TGTGCCAGCAACCCAAACCCCGTGGCTCCCAGCACAGATACGCAGTATTTT	CASNPNPVAPSTDTQYF
NA	TRBV29-1	TRBD1	TRBJ2-5	TGCAGCGTTGAAGGAGTCCGGGACAGGGGAATCCAAGAGACCCAGTACTTC	CSVEGVRDRGIQETQYF
NA	TRBV18	NA	TRBJ2-7	TGTGCCAGCTCACCCCTAGGGGATGCGGGGGAGCAGTACTTC	CASSPLGDAGEQYF
many	TRBV7-2	TRBD1	TRBJ1-1	TGTGCCAGCAGCTTAGGTAGGGGGCTAGTCACTGAAGCTTTCTTT	CASSLGRGLVTEAFF
NA	TRBV14	NA	TRBJ2-7	TGTGCCAGCAGCCAAGATCCGGGTTCAGCCTACGAGCAGTACTTC	CASSQDPGSAYEQYF
many	TRBV19	NA	TRBJ2-3	TGTGCCAGTAGTATAGTAAGCACGTCCAGCCCAGATACGCAGTATTTT	CASSIVSTSSPDTQYF
many	TRBV11-2	TRBD2	TRBJ2-1	TGTGCCAGCAGTCTAAACGCAGGGACTAGCGGGGGTTATGAGCAGTTCTTC	CASSLNAGTSGGYEQFF
NA	TRBV6-4	NA	TRBJ2-1	TGTGCCAGCGGAACAGGTTCCCACAATGAGCAGTTCTTC	CASGTGSHNEQFF
few	TRBV13	NA	TRBJ2-6	TGTGCCAGCAGCTTAGGCCTGGAGAGGCCTGGGGCCAACGTCCTGACTTTC	CASSLGLERPGANVLTF
NA	TRBV5-1	NA	TRBJ2-1	TGCGCCAGCAGCTCGGCAGGCCCTTCCTACAATGAGCAGTTCTTC	CASSSAGPSYNEQFF
many	TRBV9	TRBD2	TRBJ2-1	TGTGCCAGCAGCGTTTCAACCTACAGGACTAGCCTCCCCAGTGAGCAGTTCTTC	CASSVSTYRTSLPSEQFF
many	TRBV7-9	TRBD1	TRBJ1-2	TGTGCCAGCAGCCTCAGTGGACAGGGGCGAGCTAACTATGGCTACACCTTC	CASSLSGQGRANYGYTF
NA	TRBV5-4	NA	TRBJ2-2	TGTGCCAGCAGCTTGGAGGAGGGGCGTCGCACCGGGGAGCTGTTTTTT	CASSLEEGRRTGELFF
many	TRBV29-1	NA	TRBJ1-1	TGCAGCGACGTCCGGGACACCGGTGGGGCTTTCTTT	CSDVRDTGGAFF
few	TRBV19	NA	TRBJ2-7	TGTGCCAGTAGAACAGGAGGAGGGTCTATGTCCTACGAGCAGTACTTC	CASRTGGGSMSYEQYF
few	TRBV12-5	TRBD2	TRBJ2-5	TGTGCTAGTGGGACGGGGCTAGCGGACGGCGAGACCCAGTACTTC	CASGTGLADGETQYF
many	TRBV3-1	NA	TRBJ2-7	TGTGCCAGCAGCCCCGGGACGTTCTCCTACGAGCAGTACTTC	CASSPGTFSYEQYF
many	TRBV3-1	TRBD1	TRBJ2-5	TGTGCCAGCAGCCCCCCAGGGGGAGAGACCCAGTACTTC	CASSPPGGETQYF
many	TRBV29-1	TRBD1	TRBJ2-5	TGCAGCGTTGAAGCCCAGGGGGACAGGGAGGTTCCAGAGACCCAGTACTTC	CSVEAQGDREVPETQYF